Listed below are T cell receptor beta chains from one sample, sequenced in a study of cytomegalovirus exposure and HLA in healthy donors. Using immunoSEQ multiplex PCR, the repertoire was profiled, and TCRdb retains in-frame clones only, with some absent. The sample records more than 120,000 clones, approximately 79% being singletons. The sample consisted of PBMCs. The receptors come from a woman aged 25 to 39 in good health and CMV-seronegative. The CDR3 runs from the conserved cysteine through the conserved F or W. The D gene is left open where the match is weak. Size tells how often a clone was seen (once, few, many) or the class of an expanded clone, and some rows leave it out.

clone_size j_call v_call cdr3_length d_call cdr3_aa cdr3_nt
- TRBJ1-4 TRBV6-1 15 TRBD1 CASRSDRESYEKLFF TGTGCCAGCAGGTCCGACAGGGAGTCATATGAAAAACTGTTTTTT
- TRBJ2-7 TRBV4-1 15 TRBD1 CASSQEEQGIYEQYF TGCGCCAGCAGCCAAGAGGAACAGGGGATCTACGAGCAGTACTTC
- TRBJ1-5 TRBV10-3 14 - CAISEFGLNQPQHF TGTGCCATCAGTGAGTTCGGGTTAAATCAGCCCCAGCATTTT
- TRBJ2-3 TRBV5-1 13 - CASRLGVADTQYF TGCGCCAGCAGGTTGGGAGTGGCAGATACGCAGTATTTT
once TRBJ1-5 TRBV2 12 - CASGSGGQPQHF TGTGCCAGCGGAAGCGGGGGCCAGCCCCAGCATTTT
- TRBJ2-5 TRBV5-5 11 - CASSLDLSQYF TGTGCCAGCAGCTTGGATCTATCCCAGTACTTC
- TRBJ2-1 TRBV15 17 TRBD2 CATSRDWGTSGYNEQFF TGTGCCACCAGCAGAGATTGGGGGACTAGCGGTTACAATGAGCAGTTCTTC
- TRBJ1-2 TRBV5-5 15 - CASSLGGDRIYGYTF TGTGCCAGCAGCTTGGGGGGTGACAGAATCTATGGCTACACCTTC
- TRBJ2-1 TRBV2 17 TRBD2 CASSRTSGSLLYNEQFF TGTGCCAGCAGCAGGACTAGCGGGAGTTTACTTTACAATGAGCAGTTCTTC
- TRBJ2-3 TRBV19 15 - CASSSGERWTDTQYF TGTGCCAGTAGTTCCGGAGAGAGGTGGACAGATACGCAGTATTTT
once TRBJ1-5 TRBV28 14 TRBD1 CASYEGAGNQPQHF TGTGCCAGTTATGAGGGGGCTGGGAATCAGCCCCAGCATTTT
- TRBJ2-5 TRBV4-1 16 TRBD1 CASSSPRDRGVETQYF TGCGCCAGCAGCTCCCCGCGGGACAGGGGGGTAGAGACCCAGTACTTC
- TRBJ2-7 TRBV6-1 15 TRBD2 CASSERTSGGYEQYF TGTGCCAGCAGTGAAAGGACTAGCGGGGGCTACGAGCAGTACTTC
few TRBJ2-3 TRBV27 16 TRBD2 CASRLSGGPPTDTQYF TGTGCCAGCAGGCTGAGCGGGGGGCCCCCCACAGATACGCAGTATTTT
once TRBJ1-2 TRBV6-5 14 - CASSYSRDSPGYTF TGTGCCAGCAGTTACTCGCGGGACTCCCCCGGCTACACCTTC
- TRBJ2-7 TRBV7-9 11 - CSSSQTYEQYF TGTTCCAGCAGTCAGACCTACGAGCAGTACTTC
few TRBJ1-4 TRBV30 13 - CAWNGPGSEKLFF TGTGCCTGGAATGGCCCCGGGTCTGAAAAACTGTTTTTT
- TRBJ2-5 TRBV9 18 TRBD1 CASSVEESARQGAKTQYF TGTGCCAGCAGCGTAGAAGAGTCTGCGAGACAGGGGGCAAAGACCCAGTACTTC
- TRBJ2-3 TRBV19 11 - CASSFSDTQYF TGTGCCAGTAGTTTTAGTGATACGCAGTATTTT
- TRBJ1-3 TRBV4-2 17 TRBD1 CASSLWTGTTSGNTIYF TGTGCCAGCAGCCTCTGGACAGGGACGACCTCTGGAAACACCATATATTTT
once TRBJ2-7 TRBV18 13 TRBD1 CASSRQGAGEQYF TGTGCCAGCTCACGACAGGGGGCAGGCGAGCAGTACTTC
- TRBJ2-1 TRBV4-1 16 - CASSQFTTNSYNEQFF TGCGCCAGCAGCCAATTTACTACAAACTCCTACAATGAGCAGTTCTTC
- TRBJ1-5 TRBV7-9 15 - CASSLALAGNQPQHF TGTGCCAGCAGCTTAGCGCTGGCAGGGAATCAGCCCCAGCATTTT
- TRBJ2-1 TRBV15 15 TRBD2 CATSRVAGSYNEQFF TGTGCCACCAGCAGAGTAGCGGGCTCCTACAATGAGCAGTTCTTC
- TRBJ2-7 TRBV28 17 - CASSLYMLARNSYEQYF TGTGCCAGCAGTTTATATATGCTAGCTAGGAACTCCTACGAGCAGTACTTC
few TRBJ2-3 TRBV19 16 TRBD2 CASSIGTSWSTDTQYF TGTGCCAGTAGTATAGGGACTAGTTGGAGCACAGATACGCAGTATTTT
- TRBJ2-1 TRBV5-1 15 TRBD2 CASSLGSGRDNEQFF TGCGCCAGCAGCTTGGGTAGCGGGAGAGACAATGAGCAGTTCTTC
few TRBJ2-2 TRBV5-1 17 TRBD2 CASSLGSSGGRTGELFF TGCGCCAGCAGCTTGGGGTCTAGCGGGGGCCGCACCGGGGAGCTGTTTTTT
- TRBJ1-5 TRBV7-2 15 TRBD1 CASSLLTGGHQPQHF TGTGCCAGCAGCCTCCTGACAGGGGGACACCAGCCCCAGCATTTT
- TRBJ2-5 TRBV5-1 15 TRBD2 CASTEPSGRVETQYF TGCGCCAGCACCGAGCCAAGCGGGAGAGTAGAGACCCAGTACTTC
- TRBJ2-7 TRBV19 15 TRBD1 CASSIRTGEVYEQYF TGTGCCAGTAGTATCCGGACAGGGGAGGTCTACGAGCAGTACTTC
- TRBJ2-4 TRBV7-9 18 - CASSLVKETALAKNIQYF TGTGCCAGCAGCTTAGTCAAGGAGACAGCACTAGCCAAAAACATTCAGTACTTC
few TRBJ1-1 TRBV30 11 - CAWIKKSGAFF TGTGCCTGGATTAAGAAATCCGGAGCTTTCTTT
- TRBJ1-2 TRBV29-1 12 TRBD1 CSVQGQNYGYTF TGCAGCGTCCAGGGACAGAACTATGGCTACACCTTC
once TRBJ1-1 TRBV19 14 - CASSFLGLNTEAFF TGTGCCAGTAGTTTTCTTGGGCTGAACACTGAAGCTTTCTTT
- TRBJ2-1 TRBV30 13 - CAWSGGPNNEQFF TGTGCCTGGAGTGGGGGGCCGAACAATGAGCAGTTCTTC
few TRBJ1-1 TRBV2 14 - CASSPGPRNTEAFF TGTGCCAGCAGTCCGGGTCCCAGGAACACTGAAGCTTTCTTT
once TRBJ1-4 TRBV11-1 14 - CASSDRDTHEKLFF TGTGCCAGCAGCGACCGGGACACACATGAAAAACTGTTTTTT
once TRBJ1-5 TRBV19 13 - CASSMDRSQPQHF TGTGCCAGTAGTATGGACAGAAGTCAGCCCCAGCATTTT
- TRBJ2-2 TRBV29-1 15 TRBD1 CSGAETGAGTGELFF TGCAGCGGGGCCGAGACAGGGGCTGGCACCGGGGAGCTGTTTTTT
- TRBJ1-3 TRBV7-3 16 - CASSPLTGLSGNTIYF TGTGCCAGCAGCCCTTTGACAGGTCTCTCTGGAAACACCATATATTTT
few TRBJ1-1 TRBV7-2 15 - CASKPRERMNTEAFF TGTGCCAGTAAACCGAGGGAGAGAATGAACACTGAAGCTTTCTTT
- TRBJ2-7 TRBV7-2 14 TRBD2 CASSRTSGIPEQYF TGTGCCAGCAGCCGGACTAGCGGGATCCCCGAGCAGTACTTC
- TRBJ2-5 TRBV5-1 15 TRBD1 CASSLGSGGRWEQYF TGCGCCAGCAGCTTGGGCTCAGGGGGCCGATGGGAGCAGTACTTC
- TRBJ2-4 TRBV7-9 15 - CASSLVQGRKNIQYF TGTGCCAGCAGCTTAGTACAGGGCCGTAAAAACATTCAGTACTTC
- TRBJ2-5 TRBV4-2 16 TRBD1 CASSPGGTGVQETQYF TGTGCCAGCAGCCCCGGGGGGACAGGGGTCCAAGAGACCCAGTACTTC
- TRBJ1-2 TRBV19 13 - CASSIRQNYGYTF TGTGCCAGTAGTATAAGACAGAACTATGGCTACACCTTC
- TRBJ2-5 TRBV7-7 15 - CASSLRGTRQETQYF TGTGCCAGCAGCTTAAGGGGGACACGACAAGAGACCCAGTACTTC
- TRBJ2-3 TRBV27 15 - CASSLVGSRADTQYF TGTGCCAGCAGTTTGGTCGGCTCGAGGGCAGATACGCAGTATTTT
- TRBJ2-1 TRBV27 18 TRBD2 CASSLNLAGFSSYNEQFF TGTGCCAGCAGTTTAAACCTAGCGGGATTTAGCTCCTACAATGAGCAGTTCTTC
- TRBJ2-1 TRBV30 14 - CAWGAARSYNEQFF TGTGCCTGGGGAGCCGCTAGGTCCTACAATGAGCAGTTCTTC
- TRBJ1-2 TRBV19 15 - CASSIPSGAFYGYTF TGTGCCAGTAGTATTCCGTCAGGGGCCTTCTATGGCTACACCTTC
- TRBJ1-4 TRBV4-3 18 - CASSPPSTGVWANEKLFF TGCGCCAGCAGCCCACCTTCCACGGGGGTTTGGGCTAATGAAAAACTGTTTTTT
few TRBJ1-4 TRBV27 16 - CASSLFIPATNEKLFF TGTGCCAGCAGTTTATTTATCCCAGCAACTAATGAAAAACTGTTTTTT
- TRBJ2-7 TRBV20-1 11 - CSAPGGYEQYF TGCAGTGCTCCCGGAGGCTACGAGCAGTACTTC